These 8 T cell receptor beta chains came from one sample sequenced in a study of T cell responses to AZD1222 COVID-19 vaccine. Using immunoSEQ multiplex PCR, the repertoire was profiled, and TCRdb retains in-frame clones only, with some absent. The profile shows approximately 92,000 clones, 91% of them singletons. Sequences were derived from peripheral blood, sampled on day 0 of AZD1222 vaccination. The receptors shown here come from an adult in good health.

The chain links TRBV7-2 to TRBJ1-1; no definite D call. CDR1 and CDR2 (germline): SGHTA, FQGNSA. This CDR3 region has 13 residues. V dropped 5 bases and J dropped 3 bases, with 10 bases sitting between them. The CDR3, as DNA: TGTGCCAGCAGCCCGCGGGCTTACACTGAAGCTTTCTTT. Translated, it gives CASSPRAYTEAFF. The complete variable domain, with remaining parts taken from reference TRBV7-2 and TRBJ1-1, reads GAGVSQSPSNKVTEKGKDVELRCDPISGHTALYWYRQSLGQGLEFLIYFQGNSAPDKSGLPSDRFSAERTGGSVSTLTIQRTQQEDSAVYLCASSPRAYTEAFFGQGTRLTVV.

The chain joins TRBV10-3 to TRBJ2-3; 7 positions agree with TRBD2. The ends lost 1 base at V and 6 bases at J; junction bases unmatched: 7. From germline, CDR1 is ENHRY and CDR2 SYGVKD. This CDR3 region has 15 residues. CDR3 DNA: TGTGCCATCAGTGAGTGGGGGGGGTACGACGATACGCAGTATTTT. Its protein product is CAISEWGGYDDTQYF.

This chain uses TRBV3-1 (or the pseudogene TRBV3-2) with TRBJ1-4, with TRBD1 identical over 8 bases. Germline CDR1 and CDR2: LGHDT and YNNKEL (reference sequence). The CDR3 covers 15 residues. Trimming at V came to 5 bases and at J to 8 bases, leaving 10 bases not matched to a gene. CDR3 coding DNA: TGTGCCAGCAGCGAGATCCCAGGGGGCGCGGAAAAACTGTTTTTT. It specifies CASSEIPGGAEKLFF.

This chain joins TRBV24-1 and TRBJ2-7, with a weak D call TRBD2 (6 bases). The germline CDR1 and CDR2 sequences are KGHDR and SFDVKD. Deletions cut 1 base from V and 4 bases from J, with 13 bases between. This CDR3 region has 15 residues. The CDR3 DNA follows: TGTGCCACCAGTGATTTAATGCGGGATTGGTACGAGCAGTACTTC. It yields the protein CATSDLMRDWYEQYF.

V and J are TRBV7-9 and TRBJ1-2; D not resolved. The germline V gene has CDR1 SEHNR and CDR2 FQNEAQ (reference sequence). V lost 1 base and J lost 2, with 11 bases in between. The CDR3 contains 15 residues. The CDR3: CASSLGWTSNYGYTF. CDR3 DNA sequence: TGTGCCAGCAGCTTAGGCTGGACGTCGAACTATGGCTACACCTTC.

V is TRBV20-1 and J is TRBJ1-5; D is undetermined. CDR1 is DFQATT, CDR2 SNEGSKA, per germline (reference sequence). The CDR3 is 13 amino acids. Trimming removed 3 bases at V and 7 bases at J, with 13 bases between. CDR3 residues: CSASEGYGQPQHF. CDR3 DNA: TGCAGTGCTAGTGAAGGGTACGGGCAGCCCCAGCATTTT.

V and J are TRBV29-1 and TRBJ2-3, with 10 bases lining up with TRBD2. The CDR3 extends over 15 amino acids. Germline V gene data show CDR1 as SQVTM and CDR2 as ANQGSEA. Trimming at V came to 3 bases and at J to 4 bases, leaving 7 bases not matched to a gene. The CDR3 spells CSVEISGRMADTQYF. In DNA, the CDR3 is TGCAGCGTTGAGATTAGCGGGAGGATGGCAGATACGCAGTATTTT.

The chain employs TRBV4-3 and TRBJ2-3, with a weak D call TRBD2 (6 bases). With 1 base removed from V and 13 bases from J, the gap between germline ends came to 18 bases. Germline V gene data show CDR1 as LGHNA and CDR2 as YSLEER. The CDR3 is 14 residues long. The CDR3 sequence: CASSQGVRGPREYF. CDR3 DNA: TGCGCCAGCAGCCAAGGGGTGCGGGGACCCCGAGAGTATTTT.